Following are 13 T cell receptor beta chains from one sample sequenced in a study of blood T cell repertoires in COVID-19. The table came from immunoSEQ multiplex PCR; TCRdb's copy has only in-frame clones and leaves some out. The table lists approximately 300,000 clones, 90% of them singletons. The material sequenced was peripheral blood. The receptors were gathered from a woman in her 30s with COVID-19, enrolled during active disease.

V usage is TRBV6-2 or TRBV6-3 and J usage is TRBJ2-1; the match to TRBD2 covers 9 bases. Germline V gene sequence: CDR1 MNHEY, CDR2 SVGEGT. CDR3 size: 16 residues. J lost 3 bases, V lost 0 bases, and 3 bases had no gene match. CDR3 sequence: CASSYSVREGYNEQFF. As DNA, the CDR3 is TGTGCCAGCAGTTACTCGGTGCGGGAGGGCTACAATGAGCAGTTCTTC.

The chain joins TRBV28 to TRBJ2-3; D may be TRBD2 (6 bases). Germline values: CDR1 MDHEN, CDR2 SYDVKM. V lost 5 bases to trimming and J lost 1 base, with 16 bases between them. There are 16 residues in the CDR3. The CDR3 sequence is CASSTLTRDGTDTQYF. In DNA, the CDR3 is TGTGCCAGCAGTACCCTGACTAGAGATGGCACAGATACGCAGTATTTT.

The V call is TRBV7-8, the J call TRBJ1-2; 10 bases fit TRBD1. The CDR3 runs 15 residues. Germline V gene data show CDR1 as SGHVS and CDR2 as FQNEAQ. With V trimmed by 5 bases and J by 0 bases, 3 bases remained unmatched. The CDR3 protein is CASSQGTGANYGYTF. The CDR3 DNA reads TGTGCCAGCAGCCAGGGGACAGGGGCTAACTATGGCTACACCTTC.

J is TRBJ2-1 and V is TRBV11-3, with 14 bases identical to TRBD2. In germline, CDR1 is SGHNT, CDR2 YENEEA. This CDR3 contains 17 residues. The ends lost 5 bases at V and 5 bases at J; junction bases unmatched: 8. CDR3 coding DNA: TGTGCCAGCAGCCCGGGACTAGCGGGAGCCGGGAACAATGAGCAGTTCTTC. It translates to CASSPGLAGAGNNEQFF.

The V gene is TRBV5-1, the J gene TRBJ1-6; D call uncertain. V was clipped by 4 bases and J by 12 bases, with 11 bases between them. The germline CDR1 and CDR2 sequences are SGHRS and YFSETQ. The CDR3 loop spans 12 amino acids. The CDR3 sequence: CASSHDGVPLHF. The CDR3 nucleotides are TGCGCCAGCAGCCATGACGGGGTACCCCTCCACTTT.

This sequence joins TRBV6-2 or TRBV6-3 and TRBJ2-1, with TRBD2 as a possible D gene (6 bases). V was clipped by 2 bases and J by 7 bases, with 6 bases between them. The CDR3 contains 12 residues. Germline lookup yields CDR1 MNHEY and CDR2 SVGEGT. The CDR3 region is CASSYGGNEQFF. The CDR3 DNA reads as TGTGCCAGCAGTTACGGGGGGAATGAGCAGTTCTTC.

This rearrangement joins TRBV27 to TRBJ2-7; tentative D call: TRBD1 (6 bases). This CDR3 region has 13 residues. The V and J ends lost 0 bases and 6 bases respectively, with 9 bases between them. Looked up from germline, CDR1 is MNHEY and CDR2 is SMNVEV (reference sequence). The CDR3 DNA reads as TGTGCCAGCAGTTTATCGATAGGGGGCGAGCAGTACTTC. Amino acids: CASSLSIGGEQYF.

This sequence joins TRBV7-9 and TRBJ2-1; 7 bases match TRBD2. J lost 5 bases, V lost 5 bases, and 6 bases had no gene match. Germline V gives CDR1 SEHNR, CDR2 FQNEAQ (reference sequence). The CDR3 is made up of 14 amino acids. The CDR3 nucleotides are TGTGCCAGCAGCCTCGGGACTAATGACAATGAGCAGTTCTTC. It specifies CASSLGTNDNEQFF.

Note on this clone: Other DNA sequences in this sample translate to the same CDR3. The rearrangement uses TRBV27 and TRBJ1-3; D uncertain. The length of the CDR3 is 14 residues. Trimming stripped 2 bases from V and 0 bases from J, with 5 bases between. Germline CDR1 and CDR2: MNHEY and SMNVEV (reference sequence). CDR3 sequence: CASSLSSSGNTIYF. Written as DNA, the CDR3 is TGTGCCAGCAGTTTAAGTAGCTCTGGAAACACCATATATTTT.

The V and J genes are TRBV27 and TRBJ2-7, with D maybe TRBD2 (6 bases). V was shortened by 3 bases and J by 2 bases, with 11 bases between the two germline ends. The CDR3 totals 14 residues. Germline CDR1 is MNHEY and CDR2 is SMNVEV (reference sequence). The DNA of the CDR3 is TGTGCCAGCAGTTTCCGGCGGGAAGCCTACGAGCAGTACTTC. It specifies CASSFRREAYEQYF.

This sequence joins TRBV7-9 and TRBJ1-5, with TRBD1 identical over 8 bases. The germline V gene encodes CDR1 SEHNR and CDR2 FQNEAQ (reference sequence). With V trimmed by 5 bases and J by 7 bases, 10 bases remained unmatched. The CDR3 covers 15 residues. Written as DNA, the CDR3 is TGTGCCAGCAGCGGAACGGTCGGACAGGGCCAGCCCCAGCATTTT. Translation gives CASSGTVGQGQPQHF.

V gene TRBV6-2 or TRBV6-3 combines with J gene TRBJ2-2, with 8 bases fitting TRBD1. Germline V gene lookup returns CDR1 MNHEY and CDR2 SVGEGT. V gave up 2 bases and J gave up 6 bases; unmatched junction bases: 5. The CDR3 is 15 amino acids. CDR3 amino acids: CASSYRQGASGELFF. In nucleotides, the CDR3 is TGTGCCAGCAGTTACCGCCAGGGGGCATCCGGGGAGCTGTTTTTT.

The chain links TRBV3-1 (or the pseudogene TRBV3-2) to TRBJ1-6, with 7 positions matching TRBD1. There are 20 residues in the CDR3. V lost 0 bases and J lost 2; bases outside the gene matches: 13. From germline, CDR1 is LGHDT and CDR2 YNNKEL (reference sequence). The CDR3 protein is CASSQDWAGGSGPYNSPLHF. The CDR3 nucleotides read TGTGCCAGCAGCCAAGATTGGGCAGGGGGGTCTGGTCCCTATAATTCACCCCTCCACTTT.